This T cell receptor beta chain is from a study of cytomegalovirus exposure and HLA in healthy donors. Study conclusions and caveats: Specific recognition of CMV antigens was confirmed in vitro for a few chains (all CMV-associated). The study recorded about 160 TCR beta chains that were cytomegalovirus-associated. An analysis that was carried out later associated 16,951 TCR beta sequences with HLA alleles at 0.05 false discovery rate.

V was cut by 6 bases and J by 8 bases, with 10 bases left in between. The length of the CDR3 is 11 residues. CDR1 is SNHLY, CDR2 FYNNEI, per germline. Notes on this clone: As yet, its antigen is unknown.

PCR primers comprised 60 Vbeta and 13 Jbeta primers. The table came from immunoSEQ multiplex PCR; TCRdb's copy has only in-frame clones and leaves some out. This sample has 150,000 or so clones, with around 80% found just once. The genes are TRBV2 and TRBJ1-2; TRBD1 is a possible D gene (5 bases). Specimen: PBMCs. The receptor comes from a man aged 40-50 years in good health and CMV-seronegative. The CDR3 bases are TGTGCCAGCAGATCGACAGCCGGCTACACCTTC. Translation: CASRSTAGYTF.